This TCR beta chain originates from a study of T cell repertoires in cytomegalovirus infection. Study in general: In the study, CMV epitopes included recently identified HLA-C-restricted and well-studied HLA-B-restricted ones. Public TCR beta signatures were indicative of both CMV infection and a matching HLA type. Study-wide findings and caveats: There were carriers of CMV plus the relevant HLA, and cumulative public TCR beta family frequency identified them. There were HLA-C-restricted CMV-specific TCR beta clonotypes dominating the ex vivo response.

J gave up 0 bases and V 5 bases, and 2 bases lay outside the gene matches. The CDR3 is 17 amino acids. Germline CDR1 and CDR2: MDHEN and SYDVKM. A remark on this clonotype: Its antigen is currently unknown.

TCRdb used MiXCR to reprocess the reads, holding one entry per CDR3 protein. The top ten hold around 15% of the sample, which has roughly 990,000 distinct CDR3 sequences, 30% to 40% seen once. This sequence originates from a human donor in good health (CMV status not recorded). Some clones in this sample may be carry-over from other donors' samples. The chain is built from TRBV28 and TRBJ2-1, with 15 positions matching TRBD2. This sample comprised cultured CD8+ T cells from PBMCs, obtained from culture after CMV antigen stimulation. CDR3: CASSRTSGGDSYNEQFF. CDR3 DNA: TGTGCCAGCAGTCGGACTAGCGGGGGGGACTCCTACAATGAGCAGTTCTTC.